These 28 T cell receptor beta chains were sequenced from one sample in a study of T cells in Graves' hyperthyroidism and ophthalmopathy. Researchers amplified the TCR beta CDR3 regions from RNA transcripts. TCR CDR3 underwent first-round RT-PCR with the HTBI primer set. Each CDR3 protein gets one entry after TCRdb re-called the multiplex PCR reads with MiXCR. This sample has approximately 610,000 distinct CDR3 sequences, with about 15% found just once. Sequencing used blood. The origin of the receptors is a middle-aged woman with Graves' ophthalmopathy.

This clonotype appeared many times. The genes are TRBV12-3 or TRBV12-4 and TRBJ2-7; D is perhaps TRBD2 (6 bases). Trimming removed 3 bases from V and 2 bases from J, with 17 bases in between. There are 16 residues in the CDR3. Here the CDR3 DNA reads TGTGCCAGCAGTTTCGGCGGGGCCCCCCTAACCTACGAGCAGTACTTC. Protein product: CASSFGGAPLTYEQYF.

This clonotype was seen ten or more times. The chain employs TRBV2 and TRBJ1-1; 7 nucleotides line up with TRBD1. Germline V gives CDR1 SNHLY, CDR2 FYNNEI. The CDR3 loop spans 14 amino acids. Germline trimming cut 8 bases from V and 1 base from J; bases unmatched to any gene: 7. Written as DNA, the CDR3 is TGTGCCAGCTGCTTCGGACAGGCGAACACTGAAGCTTTCTTT. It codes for CASCFGQANTEAFF.

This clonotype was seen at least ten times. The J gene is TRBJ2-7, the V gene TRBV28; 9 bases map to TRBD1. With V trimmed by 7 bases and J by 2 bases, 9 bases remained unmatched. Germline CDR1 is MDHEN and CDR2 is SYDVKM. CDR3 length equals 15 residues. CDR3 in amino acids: CASTNERDRAYEQYF. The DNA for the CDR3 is TGTGCCAGCACGAATGAACGGGACAGGGCCTACGAGCAGTACTTC.

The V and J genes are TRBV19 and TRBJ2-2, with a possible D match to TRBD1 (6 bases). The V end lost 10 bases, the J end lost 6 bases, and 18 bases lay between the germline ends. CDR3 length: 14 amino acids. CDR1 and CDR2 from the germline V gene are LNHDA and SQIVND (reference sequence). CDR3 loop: CATPDSEGSGELFF. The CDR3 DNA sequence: TGTGCCACCCCGGACAGTGAGGGGTCCGGGGAGCTGTTTTTT.

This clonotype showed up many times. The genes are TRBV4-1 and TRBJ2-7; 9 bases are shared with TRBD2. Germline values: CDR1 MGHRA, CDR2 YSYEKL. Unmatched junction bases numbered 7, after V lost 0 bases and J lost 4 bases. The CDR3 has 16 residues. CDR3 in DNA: TGCGCCAGCAGCCAAGAGAACGGGCGGGAGGGGTACGAGCAGTACTTC. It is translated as CASSQENGREGYEQYF.

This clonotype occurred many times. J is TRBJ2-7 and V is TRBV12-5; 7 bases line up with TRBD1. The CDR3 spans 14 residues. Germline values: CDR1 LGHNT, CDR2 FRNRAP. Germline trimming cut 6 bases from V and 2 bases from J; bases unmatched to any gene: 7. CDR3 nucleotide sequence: TGTGCTAGTGGGATCGGACAGGACACCTACGAGCAGTACTTC. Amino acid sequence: CASGIGQDTYEQYF.

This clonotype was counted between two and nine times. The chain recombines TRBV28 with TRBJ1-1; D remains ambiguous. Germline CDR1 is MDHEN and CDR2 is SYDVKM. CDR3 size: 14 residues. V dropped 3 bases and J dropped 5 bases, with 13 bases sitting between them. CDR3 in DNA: TGTGCCAGCAGTTTTCCTCTACTGGGGACTGAAGCTTTCTTT. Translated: CASSFPLLGTEAFF.

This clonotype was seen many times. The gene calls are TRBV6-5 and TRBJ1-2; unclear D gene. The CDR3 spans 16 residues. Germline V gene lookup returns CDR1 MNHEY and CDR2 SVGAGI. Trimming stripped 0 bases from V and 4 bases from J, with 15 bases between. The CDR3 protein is CASSYSSSRLGYGYTF. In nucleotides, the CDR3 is TGTGCCAGCAGTTACTCGAGCAGCAGACTAGGCTATGGCTACACCTTC.

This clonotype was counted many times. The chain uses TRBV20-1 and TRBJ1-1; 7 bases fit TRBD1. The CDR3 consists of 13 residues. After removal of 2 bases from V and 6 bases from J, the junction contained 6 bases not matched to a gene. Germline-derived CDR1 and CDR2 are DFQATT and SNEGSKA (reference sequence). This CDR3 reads CSARRTGGAEAFF. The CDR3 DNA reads TGCAGTGCTAGACGGACAGGTGGGGCTGAAGCTTTCTTT.

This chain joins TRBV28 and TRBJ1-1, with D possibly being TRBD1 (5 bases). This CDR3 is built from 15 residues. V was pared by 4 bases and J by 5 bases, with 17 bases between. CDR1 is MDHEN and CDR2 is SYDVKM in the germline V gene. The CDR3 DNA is TGTGCCAGCAGTTCTCACAGGATCTCCCCTACTGAAGCTTTCTTT. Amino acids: CASSSHRISPTEAFF.

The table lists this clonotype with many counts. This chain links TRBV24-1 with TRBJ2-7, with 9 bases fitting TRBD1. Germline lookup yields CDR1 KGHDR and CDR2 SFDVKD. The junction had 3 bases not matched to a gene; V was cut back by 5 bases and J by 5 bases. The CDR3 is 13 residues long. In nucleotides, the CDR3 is TGTGCCACCAGTGGGGACAGGGCTGACGAGCAGTACTTC. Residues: CATSGDRADEQYF.

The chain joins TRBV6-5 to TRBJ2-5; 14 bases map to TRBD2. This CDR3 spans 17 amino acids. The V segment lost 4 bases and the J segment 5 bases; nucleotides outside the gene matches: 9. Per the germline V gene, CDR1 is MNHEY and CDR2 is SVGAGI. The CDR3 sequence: CASSSGTSGSRKETQYF. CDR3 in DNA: TGTGCCAGCAGTTCCGGGACTAGCGGGAGTCGTAAGGAGACCCAGTACTTC.

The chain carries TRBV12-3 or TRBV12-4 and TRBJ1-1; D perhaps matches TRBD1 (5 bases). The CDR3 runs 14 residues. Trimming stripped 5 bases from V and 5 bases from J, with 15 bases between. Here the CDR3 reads CASSQWGVETEAFF. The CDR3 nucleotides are TGTGCCAGCAGTCAATGGGGGGTTGAAACTGAAGCTTTCTTT.

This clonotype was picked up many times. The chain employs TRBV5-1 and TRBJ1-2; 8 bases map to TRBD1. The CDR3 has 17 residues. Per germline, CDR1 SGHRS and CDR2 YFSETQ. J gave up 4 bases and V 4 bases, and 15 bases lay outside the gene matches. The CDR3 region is CASSADPGGEFRYGYTF. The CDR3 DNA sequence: TGCGCCAGCAGCGCCGATCCAGGGGGCGAATTTCGCTATGGCTACACCTTC.

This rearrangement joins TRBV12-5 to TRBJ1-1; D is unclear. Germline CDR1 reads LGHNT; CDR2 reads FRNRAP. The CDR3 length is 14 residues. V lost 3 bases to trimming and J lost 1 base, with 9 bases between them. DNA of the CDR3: TGTGCTAGTGGTTTCGGCACAACGAACACTGAAGCTTTCTTT. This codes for CASGFGTTNTEAFF.

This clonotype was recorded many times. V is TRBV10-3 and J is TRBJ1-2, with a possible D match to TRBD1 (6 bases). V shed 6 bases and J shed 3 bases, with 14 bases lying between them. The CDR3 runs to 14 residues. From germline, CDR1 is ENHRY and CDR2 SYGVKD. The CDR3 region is CAIRATGLDYGYTF. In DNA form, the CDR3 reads TGTGCCATCAGAGCGACAGGTTTGGACTATGGCTACACCTTC.

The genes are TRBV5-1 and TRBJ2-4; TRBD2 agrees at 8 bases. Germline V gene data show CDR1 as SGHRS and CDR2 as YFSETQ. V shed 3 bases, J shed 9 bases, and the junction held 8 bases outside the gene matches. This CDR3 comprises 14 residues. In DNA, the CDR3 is TGCGCCAGCAGCTCAGGACTAGCAGGAGGCATTCAGTACTTC. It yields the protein CASSSGLAGGIQYF. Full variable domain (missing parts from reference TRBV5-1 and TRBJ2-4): KAGVTQTPRYLIKTRGQQVTLSCSPISGHRSVSWYQQTPGQGLQFLFEYFSETQRNKGNFPGRFSGRQFSNSRSEMNVSTLELGDSALYLCASSSGLAGGIQYFGAGTRLSVL.

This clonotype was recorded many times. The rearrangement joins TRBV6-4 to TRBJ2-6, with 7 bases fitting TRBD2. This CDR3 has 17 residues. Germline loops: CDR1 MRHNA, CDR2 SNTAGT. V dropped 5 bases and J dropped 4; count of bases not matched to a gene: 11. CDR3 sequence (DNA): TGTGCCAGCAGTCCCCCAGCGGGGCTTATGGGGGCCAACGTCCTGACTTTC. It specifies CASSPPAGLMGANVLTF.

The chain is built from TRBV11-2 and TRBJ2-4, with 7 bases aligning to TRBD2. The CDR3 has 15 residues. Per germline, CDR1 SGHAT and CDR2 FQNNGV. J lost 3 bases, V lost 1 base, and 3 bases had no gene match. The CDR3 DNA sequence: TGTGCCAGCAGCTTAGGGTGGGGGGGCAAAAACATTCAGTACTTC. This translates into CASSLGWGGKNIQYF.

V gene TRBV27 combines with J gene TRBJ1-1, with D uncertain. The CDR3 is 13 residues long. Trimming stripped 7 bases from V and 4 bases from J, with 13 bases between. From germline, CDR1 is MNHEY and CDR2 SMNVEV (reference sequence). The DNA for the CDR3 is TGTGCCAGCAACGGGCTCGTTGGCACTGAAGCTTTCTTT. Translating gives CASNGLVGTEAFF.

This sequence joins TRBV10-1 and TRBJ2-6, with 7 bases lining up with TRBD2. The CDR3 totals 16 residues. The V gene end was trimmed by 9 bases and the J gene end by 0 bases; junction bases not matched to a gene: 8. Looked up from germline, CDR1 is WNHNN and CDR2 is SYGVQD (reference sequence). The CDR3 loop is CASGGGESSGANVLTF. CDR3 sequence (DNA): TGCGCCAGTGGGGGGGGGGAGAGCTCTGGGGCCAACGTCCTGACTTTC.

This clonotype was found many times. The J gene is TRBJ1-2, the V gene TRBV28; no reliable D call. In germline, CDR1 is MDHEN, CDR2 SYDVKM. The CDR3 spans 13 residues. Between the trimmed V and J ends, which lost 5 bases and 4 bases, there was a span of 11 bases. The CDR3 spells CASSPRSVYGYTF. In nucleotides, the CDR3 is TGTGCCAGCAGTCCCAGATCCGTCTATGGCTACACCTTC.

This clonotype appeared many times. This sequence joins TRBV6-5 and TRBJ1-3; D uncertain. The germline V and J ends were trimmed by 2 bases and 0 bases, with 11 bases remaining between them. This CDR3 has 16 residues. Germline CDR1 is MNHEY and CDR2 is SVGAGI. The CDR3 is CASSYGITRSGNTIYF. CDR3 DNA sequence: TGTGCCAGCAGTTACGGGATCACCCGCTCTGGAAACACCATATATTTT.

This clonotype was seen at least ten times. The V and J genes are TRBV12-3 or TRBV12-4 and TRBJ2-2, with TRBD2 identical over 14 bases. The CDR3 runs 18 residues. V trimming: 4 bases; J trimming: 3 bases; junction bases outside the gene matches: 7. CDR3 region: CASSSPSGLAGDTGELFF. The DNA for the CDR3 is TGTGCCAGCAGTTCCCCATCGGGACTAGCGGGGGACACCGGGGAGCTGTTTTTT.

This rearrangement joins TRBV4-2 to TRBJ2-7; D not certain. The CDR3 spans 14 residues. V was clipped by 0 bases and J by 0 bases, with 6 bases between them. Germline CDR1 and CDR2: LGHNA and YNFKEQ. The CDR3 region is CASSQERYSYEQYF. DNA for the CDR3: TGTGCCAGCAGCCAAGAGCGGTACTCCTACGAGCAGTACTTC.

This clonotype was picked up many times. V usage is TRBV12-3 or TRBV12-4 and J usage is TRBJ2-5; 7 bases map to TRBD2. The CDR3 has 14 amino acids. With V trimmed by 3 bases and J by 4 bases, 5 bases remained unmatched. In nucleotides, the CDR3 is TGTGCCAGCAGTTTTCAGGCGGGAGTAGAGACCCAGTACTTC. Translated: CASSFQAGVETQYF.

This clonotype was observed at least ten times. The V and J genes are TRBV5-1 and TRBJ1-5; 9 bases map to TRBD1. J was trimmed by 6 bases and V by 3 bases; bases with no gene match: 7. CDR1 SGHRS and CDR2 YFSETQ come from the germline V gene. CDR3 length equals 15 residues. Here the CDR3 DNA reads TGCGCCAGCAGCTCGGGACAGGGCGATAGTCAGCCCCAGCATTTT. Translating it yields CASSSGQGDSQPQHF.

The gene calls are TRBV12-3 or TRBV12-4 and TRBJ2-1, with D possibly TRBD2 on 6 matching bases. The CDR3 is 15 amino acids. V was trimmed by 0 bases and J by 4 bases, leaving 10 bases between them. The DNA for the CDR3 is TGTGCCAGCAGTTTAGCCGGGAGCAATTACAATGAGCAGTTCTTC. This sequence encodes CASSLAGSNYNEQFF.